The entry that follows covers one T cell receptor beta chain sequence. This clonotype was detected only a few times. Its cognate antigen has yet to be identified. Nothing much larger sits one base from this clone, and base qualities are not available. The sample's treatment or condition, from its label and the paper: in vitro stimulation with specific CMV peptide epitopes to enrich CMV-specific T cells. Taken from the germline V gene (reference sequence), the CDR1 and CDR2 loops are LNHDA and SQIVND. From cysteine to phenylalanine, the CDR3 is 13 amino acids long. Only the CDR3 portion is preserved as DNA: 39 bases, with reading frame beginning at the first base. V loses 3 bases, J loses 0 bases, and the germline ends lie 5 bases apart. The entry originates in a study of T cell repertoires in cytomegalovirus infection (dated by TCRdb to between 2017 and 2020). For context, the study as a whole: Recently identified HLA-C-restricted CMV epitopes, whose presentation resists viral immunomodulation, were targeted by peptide stimulations together with well-studied HLA-B-restricted epitopes. Donor HLA type was relevant to the analysis, as public TCR beta signatures indicated carriage of CMV infection together with the matching HLA type.

The instrument given in TCRdb is Illumina HiSeq 1500. TCRdb itself trimmed the public reads at Q25 with fastp, ran MiXCR and retained productive beta chains. Rows matching on CDR3 protein sequence are summarized as one entry with the most common DNA and genes. In this sample the table shows nearly 700,000 distinct CDR3 sequences, around 35% of which occur a single time. The leading ten clones occupy 15% to 20% of the sample. Overall study results and their limits: The ex vivo response was dominated by HLA-C-restricted CMV-specific TCR beta clonotypes, which also provided the single most frequent clonotype in two of eight donors. In both this cohort and an independent cohort of several hundred donors, the cumulative frequency of public TCR beta family members distinguished carriers of CMV infection plus the relevant HLA type.

Sequencing used cultured PBMCs, obtained from culture after CMV antigen stimulation. This receptor was taken from a human donor in good health (CMV status not recorded). Some clones in this sample may be carry-over from other donors' samples. The sequence is built from TRBV19 and TRBJ1-1; the D gene is unclear. The CDR3 has the sequence CASSIAVNTEAFF. The bases are TGTGCCAGTAGTATCGCCGTGAACACTGAAGCTTTCTTT.